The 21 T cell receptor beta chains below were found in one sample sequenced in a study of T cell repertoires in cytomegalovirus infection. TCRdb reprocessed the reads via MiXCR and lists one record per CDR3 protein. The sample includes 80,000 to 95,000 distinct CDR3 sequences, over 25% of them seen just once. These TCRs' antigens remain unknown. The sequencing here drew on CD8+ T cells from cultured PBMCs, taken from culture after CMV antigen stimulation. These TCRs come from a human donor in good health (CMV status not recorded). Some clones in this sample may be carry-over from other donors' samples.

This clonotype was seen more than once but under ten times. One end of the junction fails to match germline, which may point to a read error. The CDR3 is CASSGGLEF. In nucleotides, the CDR3 is TGTGCCAGCAGTGGGGGGCTTGAATTT. The chain combines TRBV6-2 or TRBV6-3 with TRBJ1-1, with D tentatively TRBD1 (6 bases). Germline V gene data show CDR1 as MNHEY and CDR2 as SVGEGT. The CDR3 is 9 amino acids.

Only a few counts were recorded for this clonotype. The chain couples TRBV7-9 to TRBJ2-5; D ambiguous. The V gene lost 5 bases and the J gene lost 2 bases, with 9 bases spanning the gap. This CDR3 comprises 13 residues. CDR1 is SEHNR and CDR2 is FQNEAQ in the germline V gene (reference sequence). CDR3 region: CASSGLGQETQYF. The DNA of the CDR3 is TGTGCCAGCAGCGGTTTAGGACAAGAGACCCAGTACTTC.

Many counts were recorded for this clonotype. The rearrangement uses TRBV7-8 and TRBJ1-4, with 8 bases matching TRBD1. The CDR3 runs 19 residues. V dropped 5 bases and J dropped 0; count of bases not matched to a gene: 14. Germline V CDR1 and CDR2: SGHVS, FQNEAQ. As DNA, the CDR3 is TGTGCCAGCAGCCCGTGGCTCAGGGGGCGCGGGGCAACTAATGAAAAACTGTTTTTT. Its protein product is CASSPWLRGRGATNEKLFF.

Written as DNA, the CDR3 is TGTGCCAGCAGCGTGACAGGGACCGGAAACACCATATATTTT. Amino acid sequence: CASSVTGTGNTIYF. The chain recombines TRBV12-3 or TRBV12-4 with TRBJ1-3; 7 bases are a match to TRBD1. This CDR3 contains 14 residues. Losses at the gene ends were 6 bases for V and 4 bases for J; bases not matched to a gene: 6.

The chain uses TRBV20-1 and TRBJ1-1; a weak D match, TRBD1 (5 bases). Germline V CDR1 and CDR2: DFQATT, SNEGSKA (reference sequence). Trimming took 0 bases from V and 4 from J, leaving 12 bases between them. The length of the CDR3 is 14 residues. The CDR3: CSARDLGRGTEAFF. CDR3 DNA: TGCAGTGCTAGAGATCTAGGGAGGGGCACTGAAGCTTTCTTT.

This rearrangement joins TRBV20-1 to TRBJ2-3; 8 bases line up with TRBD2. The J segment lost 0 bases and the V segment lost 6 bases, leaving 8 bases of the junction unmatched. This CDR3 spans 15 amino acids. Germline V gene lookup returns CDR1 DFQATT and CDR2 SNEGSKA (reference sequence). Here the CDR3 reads CSAPLGGGSTDTQYF. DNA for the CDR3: TGCAGTGCCCCCTTGGGCGGGGGGAGCACAGATACGCAGTATTTT.

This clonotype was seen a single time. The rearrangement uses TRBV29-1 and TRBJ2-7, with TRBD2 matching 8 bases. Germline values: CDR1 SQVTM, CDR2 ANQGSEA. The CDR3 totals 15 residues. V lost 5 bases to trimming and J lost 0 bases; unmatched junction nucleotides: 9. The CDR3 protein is CSVPGSGGSSYEQYF. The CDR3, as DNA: TGCAGCGTTCCCGGGTCGGGGGGGAGCTCCTACGAGCAGTACTTC.

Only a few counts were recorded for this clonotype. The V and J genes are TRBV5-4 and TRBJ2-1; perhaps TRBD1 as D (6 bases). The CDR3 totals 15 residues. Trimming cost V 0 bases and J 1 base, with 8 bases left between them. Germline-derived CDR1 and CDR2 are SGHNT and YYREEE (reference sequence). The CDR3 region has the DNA TGTGCCAGCAGCTTGGTCCAGGGGTCCTACAATGAGCAGTTCTTC. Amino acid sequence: CASSLVQGSYNEQFF.

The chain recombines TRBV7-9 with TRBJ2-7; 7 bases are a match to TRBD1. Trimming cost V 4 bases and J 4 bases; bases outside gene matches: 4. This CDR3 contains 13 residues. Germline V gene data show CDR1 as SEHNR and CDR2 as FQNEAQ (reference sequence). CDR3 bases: TGTGCCAGCAGCTCGGGACAGATGTACGAGCAGTACTTC. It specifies CASSSGQMYEQYF.

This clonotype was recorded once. The CDR3 sequence is CASSPTGAGPSYNEQFF. DNA for the CDR3: TGTGCCAGCAGCCCTACGGGTGCGGGCCCCTCCTACAATGAGCAGTTCTTC. This sequence joins TRBV7-1 and TRBJ2-1; the D gene is possibly TRBD2 (5 bases). TRBV7-1 is identified as an open reading frame with a role that is uncertain. This CDR3 has 17 residues. V was clipped by 5 bases and J by 0 bases, with 17 bases between them.

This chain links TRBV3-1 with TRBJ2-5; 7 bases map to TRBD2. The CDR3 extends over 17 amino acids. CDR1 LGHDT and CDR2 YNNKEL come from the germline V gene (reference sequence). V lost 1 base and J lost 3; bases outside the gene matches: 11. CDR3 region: CASSQAGGAVGKETQYF. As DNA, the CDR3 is TGTGCCAGCAGCCAAGCGGGGGGAGCTGTCGGTAAAGAGACCCAGTACTTC.

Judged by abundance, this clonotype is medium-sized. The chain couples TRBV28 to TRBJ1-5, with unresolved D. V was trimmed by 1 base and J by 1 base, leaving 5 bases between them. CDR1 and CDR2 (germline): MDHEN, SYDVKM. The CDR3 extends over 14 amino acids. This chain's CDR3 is CASSLLGSNQPQHF. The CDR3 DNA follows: TGTGCCAGCAGTTTATTGGGCAGCAATCAGCCCCAGCATTTT.

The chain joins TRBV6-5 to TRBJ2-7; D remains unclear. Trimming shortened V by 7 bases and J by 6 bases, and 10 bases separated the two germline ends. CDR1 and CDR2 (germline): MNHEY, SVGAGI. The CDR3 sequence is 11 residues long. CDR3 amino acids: CASKGVSEQYF. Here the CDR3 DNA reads TGTGCCAGCAAAGGCGTCTCCGAGCAGTACTTC.

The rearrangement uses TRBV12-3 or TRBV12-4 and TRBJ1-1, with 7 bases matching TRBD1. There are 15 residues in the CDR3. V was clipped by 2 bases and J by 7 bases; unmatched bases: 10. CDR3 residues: CASSLPGGGRFEAFF. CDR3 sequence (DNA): TGTGCCAGCAGTTTACCAGGAGGGGGCCGATTTGAAGCTTTCTTT.

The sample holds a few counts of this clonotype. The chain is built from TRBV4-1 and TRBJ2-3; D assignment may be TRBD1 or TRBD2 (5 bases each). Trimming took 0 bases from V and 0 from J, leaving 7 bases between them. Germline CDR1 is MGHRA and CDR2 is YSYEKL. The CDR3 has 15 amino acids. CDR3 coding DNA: TGCGCCAGCAGCCAAGATTGGGGGAGCACAGATACGCAGTATTTT. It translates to CASSQDWGSTDTQYF.

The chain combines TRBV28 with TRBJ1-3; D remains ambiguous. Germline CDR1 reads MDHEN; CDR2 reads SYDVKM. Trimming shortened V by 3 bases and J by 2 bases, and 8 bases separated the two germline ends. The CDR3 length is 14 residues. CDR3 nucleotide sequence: TGTGCCAGCAGTTTGAGGTTAACTGGAAACACCATATATTTT. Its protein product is CASSLRLTGNTIYF.

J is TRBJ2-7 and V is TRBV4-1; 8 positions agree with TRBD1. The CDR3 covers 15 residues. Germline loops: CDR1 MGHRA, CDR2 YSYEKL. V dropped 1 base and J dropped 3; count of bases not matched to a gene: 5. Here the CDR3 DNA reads TGCGCCAGCAGCCAAGTTGCGACAGGGGACTACGAGCAGTACTTC. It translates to CASSQVATGDYEQYF.

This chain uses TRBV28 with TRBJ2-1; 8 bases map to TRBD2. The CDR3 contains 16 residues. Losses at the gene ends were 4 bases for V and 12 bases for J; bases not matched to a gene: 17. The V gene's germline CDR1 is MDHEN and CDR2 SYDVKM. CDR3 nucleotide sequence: TGTGCCAGCAGTTCTCCTTATAGTCCGCCCCGGGAGGGGCAGTTCTTC. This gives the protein CASSSPYSPPREGQFF.

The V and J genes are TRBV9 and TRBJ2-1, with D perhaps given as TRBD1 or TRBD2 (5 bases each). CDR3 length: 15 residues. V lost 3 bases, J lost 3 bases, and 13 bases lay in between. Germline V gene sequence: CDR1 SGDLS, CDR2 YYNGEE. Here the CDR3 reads CASSDRRGDYNEQFF. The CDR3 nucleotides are TGTGCCAGCAGCGACCGCAGAGGGGACTACAATGAGCAGTTCTTC.

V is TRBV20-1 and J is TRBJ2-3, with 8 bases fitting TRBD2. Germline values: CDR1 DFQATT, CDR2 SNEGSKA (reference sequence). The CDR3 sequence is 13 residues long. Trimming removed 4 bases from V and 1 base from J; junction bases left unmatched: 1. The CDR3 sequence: CSANSGGTDTQYF. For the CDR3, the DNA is TGCAGTGCTAATAGCGGGGGCACAGATACGCAGTATTTT.

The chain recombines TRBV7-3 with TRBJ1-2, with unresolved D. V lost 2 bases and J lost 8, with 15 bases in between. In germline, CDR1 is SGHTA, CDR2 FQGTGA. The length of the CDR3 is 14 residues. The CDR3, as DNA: TGTGCCAGCAGCTTAGACGGTTCACCAGCAGGCTACACCTTC. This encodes CASSLDGSPAGYTF.